The subject of this entry is one TCR beta chain. This entry is derived from a study of early T cells in non-severe SARS-CoV-2 infection. Across the study: Sequencing targeted bulk RNA from unsorted whole blood, leaving chains unpaired.

MiXCR, run by TCRdb on the 5' RACE reads, gives a single entry per CDR3 protein. The repertoire holds about 80,000 distinct CDR3 sequences, with 5% as singletons. CDR3 size: 17 residues. The germline gives CDR1 SGDLS, CDR2 YYNGEE. Trimming cost V 4 bases and J 0 bases, with 17 bases left between them. The sample in question was whole blood, obtained at baseline. This TCR was recovered from an adult who was a healthcare worker with PCR-confirmed SARS-CoV-2 infection or an uninfected control (not recorded which). V usage is TRBV9 and J usage is TRBJ1-3; D is uncertain. CDR3 sequence (DNA): TGTGCCAGCAGCCCCGGATTTTCGGGAGGCTCTGGAAACACCATATATTTT. Its protein is CASSPGFSGGSGNTIYF.